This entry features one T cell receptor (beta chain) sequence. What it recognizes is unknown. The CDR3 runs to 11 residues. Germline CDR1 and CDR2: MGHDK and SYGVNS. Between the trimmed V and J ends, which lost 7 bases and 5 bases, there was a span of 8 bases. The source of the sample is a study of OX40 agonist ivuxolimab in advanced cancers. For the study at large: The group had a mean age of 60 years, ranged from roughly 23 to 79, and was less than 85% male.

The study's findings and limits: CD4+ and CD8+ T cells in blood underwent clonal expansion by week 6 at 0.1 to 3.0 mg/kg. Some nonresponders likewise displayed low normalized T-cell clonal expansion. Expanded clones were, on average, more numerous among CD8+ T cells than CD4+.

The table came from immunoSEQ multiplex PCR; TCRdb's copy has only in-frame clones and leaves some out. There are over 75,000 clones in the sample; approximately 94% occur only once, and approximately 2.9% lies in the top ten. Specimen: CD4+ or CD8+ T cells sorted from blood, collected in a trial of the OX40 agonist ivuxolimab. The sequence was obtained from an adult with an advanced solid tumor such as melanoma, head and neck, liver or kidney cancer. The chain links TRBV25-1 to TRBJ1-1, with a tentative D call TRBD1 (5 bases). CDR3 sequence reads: CASIQGTEAFF. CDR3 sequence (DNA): TGTGCCAGCATCCAGGGAACTGAAGCTTTCTTT.